These 13 T cell receptor beta chains were all obtained from the same sample, sequenced in a study of cytotoxic CD8 clonotypes in ibrutinib-treated CLL. Libraries were prepared by immunoSEQ multiplex PCR; TCRdb keeps only in-frame clonotypes and omits some of them. In the table there are about 160,000 clones, 70% to 90% of which are singletons. Source: PBMCs, taken at disease progression, from a patient treated with ibrutinib. These receptors originate from a human donor with chronic lymphocytic leukemia.

This clone is a singleton in its sample. The chain recombines TRBV29-1 with TRBJ2-1, with 7 bases fitting TRBD2. CDR3 length: 15 residues. Trimming at V came to 0 bases and at J to 6 bases, leaving 8 bases not matched to a gene. Germline lookup yields CDR1 SQVTM and CDR2 ANQGSEA. The CDR3 here is CSVEDRAGRGNEQFF. DNA of the CDR3: TGCAGCGTTGAAGATCGAGCAGGGAGGGGCAATGAGCAGTTCTTC.

The chain links TRBV7-8 to TRBJ1-2; D ambiguous. The germline V and J ends were trimmed by 1 base and 7 bases, with 7 bases remaining between them. Germline CDR1 reads SGHVS; CDR2 reads FQNEAQ. This CDR3 has 12 amino acids. In DNA form, the CDR3 reads TGTGCCAGCAGCTTAGAGGTCGGTGGCTACACCTTC. It translates to CASSLEVGGYTF.

The chain combines TRBV10-1 with TRBJ2-1; D is unclear. Trimming left V 6 bases short and J 4 bases short, with 10 bases between. Germline lookup yields CDR1 WNHNN and CDR2 SYGVQD (reference sequence). The CDR3 length is 13 residues. CDR3 sequence reads: CASSPELYNEQFF. The CDR3 coding sequence is TGCGCCAGCAGCCCCGAGCTGTACAATGAGCAGTTCTTC.

This clone was detected only once. V and J are TRBV11-3 and TRBJ1-1; the match to TRBD1 covers 8 bases. CDR1 is SGHNT and CDR2 is YENEEA in the germline V gene. The trim removed 1 base at V and 6 bases at J, leaving 4 bases unmatched. The CDR3 runs to 14 residues. As DNA, the CDR3 is TGTGCCAGCAGCTTAGGCAGGGGGCTCGCTGAAGCTTTCTTT. Translating it yields CASSLGRGLAEAFF. Full variable domain (missing parts from reference TRBV11-3 and TRBJ1-1): EAGVVQSPRYKIIEKKQPVAFWCNPISGHNTLYWYLQNLGQGPELLIRYENEEAVDDSQLPKDRFSAERLKGVDSTLKIQPAELGDSAVYLCASSLGRGLAEAFFGQGTRLTVV.

J is TRBJ1-4 and V is TRBV6-5, with D possibly matching TRBD1 (6 bases). The V and J ends lost 6 bases and 6 bases respectively, with 11 bases between them. CDR3 length: 13 residues. Looked up from germline, CDR1 is MNHEY and CDR2 is SVGAGI. CDR3 sequence (DNA): TGTGCCAGCAGCTCGACAGGAGATGAAAAACTGTTTTTT. This gives the protein CASSSTGDEKLFF.

This chain joins TRBV14 and TRBJ2-1; D tentatively fits TRBD1 or TRBD2 (5 bases each). V dropped 1 base and J dropped 8 bases, with 18 bases sitting between them. Germline V CDR1 and CDR2: SGHDN, FVKESK. The CDR3 is made up of 16 amino acids. CDR3 loop: CASSQVGVAVLDEQFF. DNA of the CDR3: TGTGCCAGCAGCCAAGTGGGGGTCGCGGTCTTGGATGAGCAGTTCTTC. The full variable domain, its missing parts supplied by reference TRBV14 and TRBJ2-1, is EAGVTQFPSHSVIEKGQTVTLRCDPISGHDNLYWYRRVMGKEIKFLLHFVKESKQDESGMPNNRFLAERTGGTYSTLKVQPAELEDSGVYFCASSQVGVAVLDEQFFGPGTRLTVL.

The J gene is TRBJ2-7, the V gene TRBV18, with D perhaps assigned TRBD1 or TRBD2 (6 bases each). This CDR3 is 16 amino acids long. The V and J ends lost 11 bases and 11 bases respectively, with 34 bases between them. In germline, CDR1 is KGHSH, CDR2 LQKENI. This chain's CDR3 is CASKSGKGGDITLEYF. CDR3 nucleotide sequence: TGTGCCTCCAAGTCGGGTAAGGGGGGAGACATTACCCTGGAGTACTTC. The full variable domain, completed using reference TRBV18 and TRBJ2-7, is NAGVMQNPRHLVRRRGQEARLRCSPMKGHSHVYWYRQLPEEGLKFMVYLQKENIIDESGMPKERFSAEFPKEGPSILRIQQVVRGDSAAYFCASKSGKGGDITLEYFGPGTRLTVT.

V usage is TRBV6-1 and J usage is TRBJ2-1, with 8 bases that match TRBD2. Germline CDR1 reads MNHNS; CDR2 reads SASEGT. CDR3 length: 16 amino acids. V shed 2 bases and J 1 base; nucleotides not matched to a gene: 4. The CDR3 sequence is CASSELAGTSYNEQFF. CDR3 sequence (DNA): TGTGCCAGCAGTGAACTAGCGGGCACTTCCTACAATGAGCAGTTCTTC.

The chain couples TRBV5-5 to TRBJ1-5; 7 bases fit TRBD1. The CDR3 contains 15 residues. The junction had 5 bases not matched to a gene; V was cut back by 4 bases and J by 1 base. The germline V gene has CDR1 SGHKS and CDR2 YYEKEE (reference sequence). The CDR3 is CASSPTDRSNQPQHF. For the CDR3, the DNA is TGTGCCAGCAGCCCTACGGACAGGAGCAATCAGCCCCAGCATTTT.

The CDR3 bases are TGTGCCAGCAGCCCACGGACTAGCGGGAGCTTGCCCTACAATGAGCAGTTCTTC. Residues: CASSPRTSGSLPYNEQFF. This chain joins TRBV4-2 and TRBJ2-1; TRBD2 matches 13 bases. V was pared by 4 bases and J by 2 bases, with 8 bases of the junction left unmatched. The germline V gene has CDR1 LGHNA and CDR2 YNFKEQ. The CDR3 contains 18 residues.

The chain has TRBV19 and TRBJ1-1; D not resolved. The germline V gene has CDR1 LNHDA and CDR2 SQIVND (reference sequence). V was pared by 3 bases and J by 10 bases, with 12 bases between. CDR3 length equals 12 residues. CDR3 amino acids: CASSIRDLGAFF. CDR3 nucleotide sequence: TGTGCCAGTAGTATCCGGGATCTTGGAGCTTTCTTT.

This clone was seen only once. V and J are TRBV2 and TRBJ2-1; 8 bases agree with TRBD1. CDR1 and CDR2 (germline): SNHLY, FYNNEI. The trim removed 6 bases at V and 8 bases at J, leaving 12 bases unmatched. This CDR3 region has 15 residues. CDR3 amino acids: CASRTRTGMLYEQFF. The CDR3 coding sequence is TGTGCCAGCAGGACGCGGACAGGGATGCTGTATGAGCAGTTCTTC.

This clone was seen a handful of times. The chain uses TRBV6-1 and TRBJ2-5; the match to TRBD2 covers 8 bases. Germline CDR1 reads MNHNS; CDR2 reads SASEGT. The ends lost 2 bases at V and 10 bases at J; junction bases unmatched: 15. The CDR3 has 16 amino acids. This chain's CDR3 is CASSESLAGGIGSQYF. The CDR3 nucleotides read TGTGCCAGCAGTGAAAGTCTAGCGGGTGGTATTGGGAGCCAGTACTTC.